This TCR beta chain was recovered during a study of blood T cell repertoires in COVID-19. At the level of the study: Samples came from the United States, Italy and Spain, spanning acute and convalescent COVID-19. Sources were T cells, B-cell-depleted T cells, or PBMCs; the material itself was cDNA or gDNA.

The age range of participants was 18 to 89 years, with residence in approximately 25 US areas. Sequenced by immunoSEQ multiplex PCR; TCRdb stores in-frame clones only, minus some. The table lists 200,000 to 250,000 clones, about 90% of them singletons. The receptor comes from a man aged 25-45 years who had recovered from COVID-19. What was sequenced was PBMCs or T cells enriched from blood (not recorded which).

This chain's CDR3 is CASSLGGQARQPQHF. CDR3 nucleotide sequence: TGTGCCAGCAGTTTAGGGGGACAGGCTAGACAGCCCCAGCATTTT. The V call is TRBV28, the J call TRBJ1-5; 8 bases match TRBD1. Trimming took 2 bases from V and 7 from J; bases not matched to a gene: 7. The CDR3 contains 15 residues. Looked up from germline, CDR1 is MDHEN and CDR2 is SYDVKM.